This T cell receptor beta chain was sequenced during a study of T cell responses to AZD1222 COVID-19 vaccine. Study results and caveats: Clonal diversity was possibly underestimated, and white British individuals and females predominated among donors.

This clone was counted a few times. What it binds is unknown. Sequencing used immunoSEQ multiplex PCR; TCRdb keeps in-frame clones, though not all of them. The table has tens of thousands of clones, about 90% seen once. Trimming left V 0 bases short and J 7 bases short, with 16 bases between. This CDR3 contains 15 residues. Germline V gene data show CDR1 as SQVTM and CDR2 as ANQGSEA. The origin of this receptor is an adult in good health. The J gene is TRBJ2-1, the V gene TRBV29-1, with D uncertain. Sequenced material: peripheral blood, taken on day 0 of AZD1222 vaccination. In DNA, the CDR3 is TGCAGCGTTGAAGATCTCGAAGAGTTCGGGAATGAGCAGTTCTTC. Amino acids: CSVEDLEEFGNEQFF.